This T cell receptor (beta chain) appears in the sequencing data of a study of radiation and T cells in renal cell carcinoma. Study-level results: In blood, top tumor clones expanded by 2 weeks, shrinking by 4.

The assay was immunoSEQ multiplex PCR, and TCRdb's table has in-frame clones only and misses some. The sample holds 120,000 to 150,000 clones, approximately 86% seen once. The time point here: blood 4 weeks post-SBRT, at nephrectomy. The treatment was: 15 Gy SBRT to primary tumor, nephrectomy 4 weeks later. Nephrectomy followed 15 Gy stereotactic body radiation by 4 weeks. Radiation-treated patients gave blood at baseline, week 2 and week 4. The ends were cut back, 6 bases at V and 2 bases at J, with 11 bases in the middle. Germline V gene lookup returns CDR1 MNHEY and CDR2 SMNVEV (reference sequence). The CDR3 has 14 residues. Points on this clone: Its antigen is still unknown.

This clonotype was sampled from a woman between 50 and 59 years old with renal cell carcinoma. This specimen consisted of blood, obtained from a patient whose treatment included radiotherapy and nephrectomy. This chain connects TRBV27 to TRBJ2-1; no clear D. The CDR3 bases are TGTGCCAGCAGACTTACCACCACCTACAATGAGCAGTTCTTC. This sequence encodes CASRLTTTYNEQFF.